This TCR beta chain was sequenced in a study of OX40 agonist ivuxolimab in advanced cancers. Background on the study: In three patients, partial responses were observed, one with hepatocellular carcinoma and two with cutaneous melanoma.

Clones were sequenced by immunoSEQ multiplex PCR, and TCRdb holds only the in-frame ones, with some missing. The sample shows about 40,000 clones, more than 70% of them seen only once. The CDR3 has 17 residues. V lost 0 bases and J lost 2; bases outside the gene matches: 10. The germline CDR1 and CDR2 sequences are SGDLS and YYNGEE. The origin of this receptor is an adult with an advanced solid tumor such as melanoma, head and neck, liver or kidney cancer. The starting material was CD4+ or CD8+ T cells sorted from blood, obtained in a trial of the OX40 agonist ivuxolimab. The V gene is TRBV9, the J gene TRBJ1-1; 7 nucleotides match TRBD1. The CDR3 coding sequence is TGTGCCAGCAGCGTAGAAGGGGACAGTCCCCTTAACACTGAAGCTTTCTTT. Protein: CASSVEGDSPLNTEAFF.